This entry is about one TCR beta chain. Its antigen is as yet unknown. This specimen comes from a study of a mutant IDH1 vaccine in newly diagnosed glioma. Study-wide background: Earlier care involved radiotherapy, temozolomide, or both, and the majority received both. Study results and caveats: The study observed vaccine-induced immune responses in approximately 93% of patients. Changes to the top peripheral T cell clonotypes appeared unrelated to pseudoprogression.

Assay used: immunoSEQ multiplex PCR; TCRdb lists only in-frame clones, some missing. Among tens of thousands of clones listed, about 86% were seen once. Germline V gene lookup returns CDR1 SGDLS and CDR2 YYNGEE. J lost 4 bases, V lost 4 bases, and 4 bases had no gene match. The length of the CDR3 is 13 residues. Time point defined: baseline, week 1 (first vaccination visit). Treatment defined: pre-vaccination baseline after standard-of-care therapy. Donors had new WHO grade 3 or 4 IDH1-mutant, ATRX-lost astrocytomas. The V and J genes are TRBV9 and TRBJ2-7; 8 bases agree with TRBD2. Here the sequenced sample was peripheral blood mononuclear cells (PBMCs), taken from a glioma patient treated with radiotherapy, temozolomide or both. This TCR derives from a woman aged 18-29 years with glioma. Some clones in this sample may be carry-over from other donors' samples. CDR3 bases: TGTGCCAGCAGCCGGGAGGGACTATACGAGCAGTACTTC. Its translation: CASSREGLYEQYF.